Listed below are T cell receptor beta chains from one sample, sequenced in a study of T cells in Graves' hyperthyroidism and ophthalmopathy. TCRdb independently ran MiXCR on the multiplex PCR reads; one entry per CDR3 protein. The table shows about 400,000 distinct CDR3 sequences, with more than 12% occurring only once. Sequences were obtained from blood. The origin of the receptors is a man aged 50 to 59 with Graves' ophthalmopathy. Both conserved end residues are trimmed from each CDR3. The order of the fields is V gene, J gene, CDR3 protein.

TRBV6-1	TRBJ2-7	ASRAGSLDEQY
TRBV12-3/TRBV12-4	TRBJ2-2	ASSLKIQGALTGELF
TRBV19	TRBJ1-1	ASSISGAEAF
TRBV4-2	TRBJ1-6	ASSQPSSGGYNSPLH
TRBV24-1	TRBJ2-1	ATSDRDRANYNEQF
TRBV20-1	TRBJ2-7	SANRDPTYEQY
TRBV18	TRBJ2-7	ASSPPGRVEQY
TRBV20-1	TRBJ2-7	SARGLAEQY
TRBV20-1	TRBJ2-7	SASVFGGVSYEQY
TRBV2	TRBJ2-7	ASSQSGGPTYEQY
TRBV2	TRBJ2-7	ASSGSVEQY
TRBV20-1	TRBJ2-1	SARDRLAGESNEQF
TRBV6-2/TRBV6-3	TRBJ2-5	ASSYSIRGLAVQETQY
TRBV11-2	TRBJ1-1	ASSLDQDTEAF
TRBV18	TRBJ2-5	ASSPEKTQY
TRBV3-1	TRBJ2-5	ASSQDGGRGETQY
TRBV4-1	TRBJ1-6	ASSQESGPQKPLH
TRBV3-1	TRBJ2-7	ASSQLPGLSIYEQY
TRBV3-1	TRBJ2-5	ASSPQLAERGETQY
TRBV5-1	TRBJ1-3	ASSIGQSGNTIY
TRBV11-2	TRBJ1-2	ASSLLIETNYGYT
TRBV9	TRBJ2-1	ASSEQPSGRAGYEQF
TRBV10-2	TRBJ1-5	ASRGPGQGNQPQH
TRBV28	TRBJ2-5	ASSLEGPGLQETQY